This paragraph reports one T cell receptor beta chain. Its matching antigen is unknown. This record belongs to a study of identifying expanded T cells in peripheral blood. Some clones are missing from TCRdb's copy, which holds only in-frame ones; the method was immunoSEQ multiplex PCR. Among tens of thousands of clones listed, 88% were seen once. CDR1 is SQVTM and CDR2 is ANQGSEA in the germline V gene. There are 13 residues in the CDR3. The trim removed 6 bases at V and 2 bases at J, leaving 4 bases unmatched. During the collection period, no donor immune events like infections were recorded. Study outcomes and limitations: Over around two and four weeks, about 15 and 19 clones changed, versus approximately 1.1 between replicates. Across healthy donors, higher total template counts meant significantly greater approximately two-week count variance.

The source of this sequence is a person aged 18-69 years in good health. The sample comprised blood. The V and J genes are TRBV29-1 and TRBJ1-5; 7 bases align to TRBD1. The DNA of the CDR3 is TGCAGCGTGGTAACAGGGGGCAATCAGCCCCAGCATTTT. Translation: CSVVTGGNQPQHF. Looking up the rest from reference TRBV29-1 and TRBJ1-5 gives the full variable domain: SAVISQKPSRDICQRGTSLTIQCQVDSQVTMMFWYRQQPGQSLTLIATANQGSEATYESGFVIDKFPISRPNLTFSTLTVSNMSPEDSSIYLCSVVTGGNQPQHFGDGTRLSIL.